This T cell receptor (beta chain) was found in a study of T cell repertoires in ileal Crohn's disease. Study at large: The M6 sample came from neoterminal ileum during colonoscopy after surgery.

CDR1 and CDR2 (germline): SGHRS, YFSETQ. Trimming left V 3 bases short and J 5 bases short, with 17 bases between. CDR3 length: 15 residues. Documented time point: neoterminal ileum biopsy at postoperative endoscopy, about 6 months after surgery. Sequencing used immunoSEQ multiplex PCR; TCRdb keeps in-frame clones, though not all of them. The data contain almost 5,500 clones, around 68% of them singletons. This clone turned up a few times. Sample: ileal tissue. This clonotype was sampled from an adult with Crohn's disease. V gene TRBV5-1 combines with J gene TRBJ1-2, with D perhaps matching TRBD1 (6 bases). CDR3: CASSSNHRDRYGYTF. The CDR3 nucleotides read TGCGCCAGCAGCTCCAACCACAGGGATCGGTATGGCTACACCTTC.